This record covers a single TCR beta chain. Its antigen is currently unknown. Assay used: immunoSEQ multiplex PCR; TCRdb lists only in-frame clones, some missing. The sample carries roughly 70,000 clones, roughly 78% recorded once. The germline V gene has CDR1 MNHEY and CDR2 SVGAGI. The CDR3 loop spans 15 amino acids. V was trimmed by 0 bases and J by 5 bases, leaving 10 bases between them. The sample originates from a study of T cell responses to AZD1222 COVID-19 vaccine. Study outcomes and limitations: Baseline serostatus was positive in only a handful of AZD1222 recipients. Samples come after the peak T cell response, not at day 14.

The J gene is TRBJ2-2, the V gene TRBV6-5; a possible D gene is TRBD1 (7 bases). The sample was peripheral blood, taken on day 0 of MenACWY control vaccination. This TCR came from an adult in good health. The CDR3 here is CASSYSQGGTGELFF. The CDR3 DNA reads TGTGCCAGCAGTTACTCCCAGGGGGGAACCGGGGAGCTGTTTTTT.